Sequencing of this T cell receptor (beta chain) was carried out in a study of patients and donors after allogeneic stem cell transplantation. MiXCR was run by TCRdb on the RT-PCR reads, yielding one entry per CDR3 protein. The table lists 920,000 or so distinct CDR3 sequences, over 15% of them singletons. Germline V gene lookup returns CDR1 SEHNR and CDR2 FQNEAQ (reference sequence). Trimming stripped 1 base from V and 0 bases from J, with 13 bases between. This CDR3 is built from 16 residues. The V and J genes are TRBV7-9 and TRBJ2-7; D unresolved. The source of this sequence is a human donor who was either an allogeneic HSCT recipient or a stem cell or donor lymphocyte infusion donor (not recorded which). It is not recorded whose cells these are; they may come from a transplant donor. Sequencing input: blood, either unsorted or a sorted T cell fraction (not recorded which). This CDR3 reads CASSLETRFDSYEQYF. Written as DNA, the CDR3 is TGTGCCAGCAGCTTAGAAACGCGTTTTGACTCCTACGAGCAGTACTTC. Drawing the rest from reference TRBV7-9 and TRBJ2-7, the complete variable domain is DTGVSQNPRHKITKRGQNVTFRCDPISEHNRLYWYRQTLGQGPEFLTYFQNEAQLEKSRLLSDRFSAERPKGSFSTLEIQRTEQGDSAMYLCASSLETRFDSYEQYFGPGTRLTVT.